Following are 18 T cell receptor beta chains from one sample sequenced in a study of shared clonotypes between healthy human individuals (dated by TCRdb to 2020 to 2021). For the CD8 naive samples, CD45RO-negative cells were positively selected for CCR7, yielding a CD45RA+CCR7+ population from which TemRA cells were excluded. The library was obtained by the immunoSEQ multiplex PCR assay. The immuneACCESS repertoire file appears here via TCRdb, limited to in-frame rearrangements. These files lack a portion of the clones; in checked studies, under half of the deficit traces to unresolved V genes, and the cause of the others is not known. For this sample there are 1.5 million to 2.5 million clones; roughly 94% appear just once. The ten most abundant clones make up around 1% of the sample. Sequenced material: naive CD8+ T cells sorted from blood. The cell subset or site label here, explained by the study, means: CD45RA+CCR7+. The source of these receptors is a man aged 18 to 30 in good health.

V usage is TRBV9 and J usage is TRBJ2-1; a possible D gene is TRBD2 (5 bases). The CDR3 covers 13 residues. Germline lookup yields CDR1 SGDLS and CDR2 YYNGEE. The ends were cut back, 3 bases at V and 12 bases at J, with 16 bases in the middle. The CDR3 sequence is CASSALHREGQFF. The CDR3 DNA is TGTGCCAGCAGCGCGCTTCACCGTGAGGGGCAGTTCTTC.

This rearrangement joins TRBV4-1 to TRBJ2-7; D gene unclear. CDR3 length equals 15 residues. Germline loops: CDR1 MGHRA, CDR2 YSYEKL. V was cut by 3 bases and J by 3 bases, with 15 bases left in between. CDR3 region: CASSHPGRPFYEQYF. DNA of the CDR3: TGCGCCAGCAGCCACCCAGGACGCCCGTTCTACGAGCAGTACTTC.

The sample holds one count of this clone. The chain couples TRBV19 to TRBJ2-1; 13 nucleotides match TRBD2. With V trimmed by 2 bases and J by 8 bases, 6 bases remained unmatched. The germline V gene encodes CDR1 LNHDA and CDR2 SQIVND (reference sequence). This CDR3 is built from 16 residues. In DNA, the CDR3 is TGTGCCAGTAGTATACAAGGACTAGCGGGAGCCCATGAGCAGTTCTTC. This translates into CASSIQGLAGAHEQFF.

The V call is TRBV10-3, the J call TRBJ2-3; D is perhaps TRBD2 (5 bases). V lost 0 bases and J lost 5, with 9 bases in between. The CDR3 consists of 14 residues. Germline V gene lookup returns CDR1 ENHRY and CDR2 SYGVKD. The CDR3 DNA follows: TGTGCCATCAGTGAGTCTGTTGGGAGAGATACGCAGTATTTT. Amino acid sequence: CAISESVGRDTQYF.

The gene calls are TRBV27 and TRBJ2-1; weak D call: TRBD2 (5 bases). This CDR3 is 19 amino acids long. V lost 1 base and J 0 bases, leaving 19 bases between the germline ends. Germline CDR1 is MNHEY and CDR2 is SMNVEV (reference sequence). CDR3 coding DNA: TGTGCCAGCAGTTTATTTGAGGGAGAGAGTATAGGCTCCTACAATGAGCAGTTCTTC. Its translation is CASSLFEGESIGSYNEQFF.

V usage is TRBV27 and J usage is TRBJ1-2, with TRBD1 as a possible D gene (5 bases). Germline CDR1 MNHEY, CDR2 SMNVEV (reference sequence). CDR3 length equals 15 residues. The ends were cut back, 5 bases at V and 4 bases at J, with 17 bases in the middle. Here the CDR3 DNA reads TGTGCCAGCAGTCCCTCCCTAACAGGAGGCTATGGCTACACCTTC. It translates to CASSPSLTGGYGYTF.

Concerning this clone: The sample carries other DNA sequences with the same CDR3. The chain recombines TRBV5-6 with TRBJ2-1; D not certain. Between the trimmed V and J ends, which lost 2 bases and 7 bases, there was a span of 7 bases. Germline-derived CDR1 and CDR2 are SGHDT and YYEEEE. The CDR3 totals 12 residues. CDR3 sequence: CASSLVFNEQFF. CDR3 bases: TGTGCCAGCAGCTTAGTTTTTAATGAGCAGTTCTTC.

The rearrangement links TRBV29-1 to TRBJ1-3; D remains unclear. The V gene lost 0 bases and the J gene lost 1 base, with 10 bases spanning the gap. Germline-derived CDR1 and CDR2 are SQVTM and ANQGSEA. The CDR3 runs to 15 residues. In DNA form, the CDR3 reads TGCAGCGTTGAAGATCCGAGGAATTCTGGAAACACCATATATTTT. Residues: CSVEDPRNSGNTIYF.

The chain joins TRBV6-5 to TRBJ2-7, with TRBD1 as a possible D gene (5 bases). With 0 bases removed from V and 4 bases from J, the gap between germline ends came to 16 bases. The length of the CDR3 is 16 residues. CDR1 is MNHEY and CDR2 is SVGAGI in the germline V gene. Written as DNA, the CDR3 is TGTGCCAGCAGTTACTCGACCGCGGTTTCAGGGTACGAGCAGTACTTC. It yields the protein CASSYSTAVSGYEQYF.

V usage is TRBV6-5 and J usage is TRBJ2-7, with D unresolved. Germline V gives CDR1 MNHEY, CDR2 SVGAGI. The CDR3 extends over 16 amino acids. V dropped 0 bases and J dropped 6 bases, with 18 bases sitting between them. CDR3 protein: CASSYSIDQSRFEQYF. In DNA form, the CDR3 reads TGTGCCAGCAGTTACTCGATTGACCAAAGTCGGTTCGAGCAGTACTTC.

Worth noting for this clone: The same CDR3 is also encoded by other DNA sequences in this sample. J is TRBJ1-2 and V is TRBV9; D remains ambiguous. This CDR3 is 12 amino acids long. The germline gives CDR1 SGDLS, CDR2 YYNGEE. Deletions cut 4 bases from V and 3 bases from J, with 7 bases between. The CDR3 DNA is TGTGCCAGCAGCACCGGGGACTATGGCTACACCTTC. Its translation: CASSTGDYGYTF.

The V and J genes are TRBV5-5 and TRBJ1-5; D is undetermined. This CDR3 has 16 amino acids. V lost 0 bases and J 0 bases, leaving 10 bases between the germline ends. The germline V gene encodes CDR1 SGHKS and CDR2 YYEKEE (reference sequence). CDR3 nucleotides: TGTGCCAGCAGCTTGGTGTCGTCACTTAGCAATCAGCCCCAGCATTTT. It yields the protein CASSLVSSLSNQPQHF.

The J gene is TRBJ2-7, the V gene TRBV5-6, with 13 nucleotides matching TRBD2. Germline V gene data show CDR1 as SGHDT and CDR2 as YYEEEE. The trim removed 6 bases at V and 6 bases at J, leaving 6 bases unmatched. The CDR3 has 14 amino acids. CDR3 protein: CASTSGLAGREQYF. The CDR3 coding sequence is TGTGCCAGCACCTCGGGACTAGCGGGACGCGAGCAGTACTTC.

In DNA form, the CDR3 reads TGTGCCAGCAGTACGGGGACAGGGGGCTATGAAAAACTGTTTTTT. The encoded protein is CASSTGTGGYEKLFF. The chain combines TRBV27 with TRBJ1-4; 12 bases are a match to TRBD1. Germline assignment: CDR1 MNHEY and CDR2 SMNVEV (reference sequence). V lost 5 bases, J lost 6 bases, and 4 bases stayed unmatched. The CDR3 spans 15 residues.

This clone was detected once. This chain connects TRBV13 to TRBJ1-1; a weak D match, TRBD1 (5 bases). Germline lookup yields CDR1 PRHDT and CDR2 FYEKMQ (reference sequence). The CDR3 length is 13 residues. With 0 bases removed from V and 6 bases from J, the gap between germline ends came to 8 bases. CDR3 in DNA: TGTGCCAGCAGCTTAGGCCGGACACCTGAAGCTTTCTTT. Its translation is CASSLGRTPEAFF.

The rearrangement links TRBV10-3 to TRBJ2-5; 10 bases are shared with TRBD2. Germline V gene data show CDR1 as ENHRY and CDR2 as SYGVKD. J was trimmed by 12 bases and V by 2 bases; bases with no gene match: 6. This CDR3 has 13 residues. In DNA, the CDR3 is TGTGCCATCAGTGAGCTCAATAGCGGGGGGAAGTACTTC. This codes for CAISELNSGGKYF.

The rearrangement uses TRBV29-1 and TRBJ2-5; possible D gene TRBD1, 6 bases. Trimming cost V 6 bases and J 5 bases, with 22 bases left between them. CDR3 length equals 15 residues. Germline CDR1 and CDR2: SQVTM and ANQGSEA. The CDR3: CSVFAGTLLVETQYF. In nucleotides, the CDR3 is TGCAGCGTGTTCGCCGGGACACTTCTTGTGGAGACCCAGTACTTC.

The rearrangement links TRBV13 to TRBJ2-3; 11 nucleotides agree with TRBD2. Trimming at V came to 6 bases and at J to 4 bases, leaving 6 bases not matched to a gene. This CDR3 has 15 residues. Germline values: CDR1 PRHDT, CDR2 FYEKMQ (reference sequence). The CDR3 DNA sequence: TGTGCCAGCAGAGCCGGGACTAGCGGACCAGATACGCAGTATTTT. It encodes CASRAGTSGPDTQYF.